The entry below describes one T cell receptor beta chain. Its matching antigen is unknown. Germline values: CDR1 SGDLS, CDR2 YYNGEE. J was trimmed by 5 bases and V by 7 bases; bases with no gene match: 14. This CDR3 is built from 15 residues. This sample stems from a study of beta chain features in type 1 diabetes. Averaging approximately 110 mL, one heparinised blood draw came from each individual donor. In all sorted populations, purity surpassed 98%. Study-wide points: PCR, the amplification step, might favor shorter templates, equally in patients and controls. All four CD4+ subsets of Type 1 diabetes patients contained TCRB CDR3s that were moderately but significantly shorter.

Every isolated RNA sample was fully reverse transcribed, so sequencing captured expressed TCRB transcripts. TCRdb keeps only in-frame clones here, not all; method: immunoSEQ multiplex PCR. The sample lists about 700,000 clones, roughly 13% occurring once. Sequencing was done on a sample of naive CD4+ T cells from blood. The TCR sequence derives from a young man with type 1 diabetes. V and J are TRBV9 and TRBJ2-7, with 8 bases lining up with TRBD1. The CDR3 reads CASGPRDRISHEQYF. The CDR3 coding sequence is TGTGCCAGCGGACCCCGGGACAGGATTTCCCACGAGCAGTACTTC.